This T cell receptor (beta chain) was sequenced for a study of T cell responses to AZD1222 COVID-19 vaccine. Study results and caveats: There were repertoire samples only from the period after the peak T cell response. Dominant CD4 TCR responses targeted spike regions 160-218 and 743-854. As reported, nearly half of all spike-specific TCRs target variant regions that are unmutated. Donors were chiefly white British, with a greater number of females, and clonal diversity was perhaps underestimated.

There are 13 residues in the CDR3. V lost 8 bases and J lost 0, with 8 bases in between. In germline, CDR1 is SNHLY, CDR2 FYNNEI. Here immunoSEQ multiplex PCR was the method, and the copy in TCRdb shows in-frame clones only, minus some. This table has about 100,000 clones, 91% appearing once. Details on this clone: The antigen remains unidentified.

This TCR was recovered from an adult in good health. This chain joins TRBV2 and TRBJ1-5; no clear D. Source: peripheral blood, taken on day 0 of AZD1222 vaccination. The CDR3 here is CASGSSSNQPQHF. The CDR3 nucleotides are TGTGCCAGCGGGAGTTCTAGCAATCAGCCCCAGCATTTT.